The 2 T cell receptor beta chains in this list originate from one sample, sequenced in a study of vaccination and CD4 T cells after COVID-19. Sequenced with the Oncomine TCR Beta short-read assay was DNA taken from cultured CD4+ T cells. Using its own MiXCR run on the PCR reads, TCRdb lists one record per CDR3 protein. The sample includes more than 15,000 distinct CDR3 sequences, roughly 31% of them seen just once. As for treatment: approximately nine-day PBMC culture with coronavirus spike peptide pools or control peptides (ViraFEST assay). No antigen has been assigned to these receptors. The sequencing sample was made of cultured CD4+ T cells from blood. All receptors come from a human donor with COVID-19.

This sequence joins TRBV6-1 and TRBJ2-5; D gene unclear. The germline V gene encodes CDR1 MNHNS and CDR2 SASEGT. Trimming stripped 6 bases from V and 4 bases from J, with 15 bases between. This CDR3 spans 14 amino acids. The CDR3 nucleotides read TGTGCCAGCAGCTTAGAATCAGCGACAGAGACCCAGTACTTC. As protein: CASSLESATETQYF.

The J gene is TRBJ1-1, the V gene TRBV20-1; the D is unclear. The CDR3 is made up of 12 amino acids. Per the germline V gene, CDR1 is DFQATT and CDR2 is SNEGSKA (reference sequence). Trimming removed 0 bases from V and 0 bases from J, with 2 bases in between. The chain's CDR3 is CSARDMNTEAFF. The CDR3, as DNA: TGCAGTGCTAGAGATATGAACACTGAAGCTTTCTTT.